These T cell receptor beta chains were read from a single sample in a study of blood T cell repertoires in COVID-19. Sequencing used immunoSEQ multiplex PCR; TCRdb keeps in-frame clones, though not all of them. The table records about 61,000 clones, about 88% of them present only once. What was sequenced was peripheral blood. The origin of the receptors is a woman aged 50 to 65 with active or convalescent COVID-19. The CDR3 runs from the conserved cysteine through the conserved F or W. The order of the fields is V gene, J gene, D gene, clone size, CDR3 DNA, CDR3 protein. A D gene is named only where the DNA matches it firmly. Only part of the rows carry a size: once, few, many, or a class if the clone is expanded.

V: TRBV5-1
J: TRBJ2-1
D: NA
size: NA
DNA: TGCGCCAGCGGACCGGGGGAAAATGAGCAGTTCTTC
CDR3: CASGPGENEQFF

V: TRBV20-1
J: TRBJ2-7
D: NA
size: NA
DNA: TGCAGTGCTAGTGAGTGGGAGAGCGAGCAGTACTTC
CDR3: CSASEWESEQYF

V: TRBV19
J: TRBJ1-1
D: NA
size: NA
DNA: TGTGCCAGTAGCGGAGGCAGAACGAACACTGAAGCTTTCTTT
CDR3: CASSGGRTNTEAFF

V: TRBV29-1
J: TRBJ2-2
D: TRBD1
size: NA
DNA: TGCAGCATACAGGGGAGCCCCGGGGAGCTGTTTTTT
CDR3: CSIQGSPGELFF

V: TRBV7-6
J: TRBJ2-7
D: NA
size: once
DNA: TGTGCCAGCAGCTCCAAAGAGGCGGGGTTCCGCTACGAGCAGTACTTC
CDR3: CASSSKEAGFRYEQYF

V: TRBV5-4
J: TRBJ2-1
D: TRBD2
size: NA
DNA: TGTGCCAGCAGCCTCGGACTAGCGGGAGCTAAGGATGAGCAGTTCTTC
CDR3: CASSLGLAGAKDEQFF

V: TRBV24-1
J: TRBJ2-3
D: TRBD2
size: NA
DNA: TGTGCCACCAGTGATACCAGGACTAGCGGGGGAAGGGCAGATACGCAGTATTTT
CDR3: CATSDTRTSGGRADTQYF

V: TRBV10-2
J: TRBJ2-7
D: TRBD2
size: NA
DNA: TGCGCCAGCAGTGACGTAGCGGGAGGGCTCTACGAGCAGTACTTC
CDR3: CASSDVAGGLYEQYF

V: TRBV5-1
J: TRBJ2-7
D: NA
size: NA
DNA: TGCGCCAGCAGCTTGAGGGGCCAGGACGACGAGCAGTACTTC
CDR3: CASSLRGQDDEQYF

V: TRBV5-6
J: TRBJ2-7
D: NA
size: NA
DNA: TGTGCCAGCAGCTTGGGTACAGGGTTGACCCCCTACGAGCAGTACTTC
CDR3: CASSLGTGLTPYEQYF